These 22 T cell receptor beta chains share one sample of origin, sequenced in a study of CD8+ T cells in alopecia areata. Reverse transcribed after extraction, RNA yielded cDNA as the sequencing template. Method: immunoSEQ multiplex PCR; TCRdb's copy keeps in-frame clones and lacks some. The sample lists 200,000 to 250,000 clones; more than 45% were seen once. Treatment noted: oral pan-JAK inhibitor, 5-10 mg twice daily. The source was CD4+ T cells sorted from blood, collected at week 4, from a patient treated with tofacitinib. The receptor set was obtained from a human donor with alopecia areata.

On this clone: In the same sample, other DNA sequences code for this CDR3. The genes are TRBV20-1 and TRBJ1-2; D call uncertain. V was cut by 1 base and J by 5 bases, with 2 bases left in between. Germline lookup yields CDR1 DFQATT and CDR2 SNEGSKA (reference sequence). This CDR3 is built from 10 residues. The CDR3 nucleotides read TGCAGTGCTAGAGGGTATGGCTACACCTTC. This translates into CSARGYGYTF.

The sample holds a few counts of this clone. The chain combines TRBV5-1 with TRBJ2-2, with 8 bases that match TRBD2. The CDR3 has 14 amino acids. V lost 4 bases to trimming and J lost 3 bases; unmatched junction nucleotides: 2. Germline V gene data show CDR1 as SGHRS and CDR2 as YFSETQ. DNA for the CDR3: TGCGCCAGCAGCGCGCGGGAGGACACCGGGGAGCTGTTTTTT. Translated: CASSAREDTGELFF.

The chain recombines TRBV23-1 with TRBJ1-1, with D hard to call. TRBV23-1 has ORF status, its function being uncertain. Trimming shortened V by 10 bases and J by 12 bases, and 15 bases separated the two germline ends. This CDR3 comprises 10 residues. CDR3 DNA sequence: TGCGCCACGGCCGTCCTCAAGACTTTCTTT. This codes for CATAVLKTFF.

This clone has only a few counts. V is TRBV28 and J is TRBJ1-1, with unresolved D. CDR1 is MDHEN, CDR2 SYDVKM, per germline. Trimming took 4 bases from V and 7 from J, leaving 16 bases between them. This CDR3 has 14 residues. The CDR3 nucleotides read TGTGCCAGCAGTTCTATCCCCCCCGCGGGTGAAGCTTTCTTT. This sequence encodes CASSSIPPAGEAFF.

The table lists this clone with a few counts. Other DNA sequences of this sample code for an identical CDR3. J is TRBJ2-3 and V is TRBV7-2, with 10 bases aligning to TRBD2. V dropped 6 bases and J dropped 0; count of bases not matched to a gene: 6. Germline V lookup: CDR1 SGHTA, CDR2 FQGNSA. The CDR3 runs to 16 residues. This CDR3 reads CASSLTSGVSTDTQYF. The CDR3 DNA follows: TGTGCCAGCAGTCTCACTAGCGGGGTTAGCACAGATACGCAGTATTTT.

The CDR3, as DNA: TGTGCTAGTGGCCAGACAGGGCGAGGGTCACCCCTCCACTTT. As protein: CASGQTGRGSPLHF. This chain uses TRBV12-5 with TRBJ1-6; 7 bases fit TRBD1. V lost 6 bases and J lost 10; bases outside the gene matches: 9. CDR1 is LGHNT, CDR2 FRNRAP, per germline. This CDR3 region has 14 residues.

This clone was found many times. The J gene is TRBJ1-5, the V gene TRBV7-2; TRBD1 aligns across 7 bases. Trimming cost V 5 bases and J 8 bases; bases outside gene matches: 9. The CDR3 is 14 residues long. The germline V gene has CDR1 SGHTA and CDR2 FQGNSA. The CDR3 sequence: CASSPQGTLEPQHF. Written as DNA, the CDR3 is TGTGCCAGCAGCCCACAGGGGACCCTCGAGCCCCAGCATTTT.

The table lists this clone with a few counts. The V and J genes are TRBV2 and TRBJ1-3; 9 nucleotides agree with TRBD1. The CDR3 covers 16 residues. The trim removed 3 bases at V and 4 bases at J, leaving 7 bases unmatched. Germline CDR1 SNHLY, CDR2 FYNNEI. The CDR3 nucleotides read TGTGCCAGCAGTGAGACCGGGACAGGGTCCGGAAACACCATATATTTT. This codes for CASSETGTGSGNTIYF.

This clone was observed at least ten times. The identical CDR3 is also encoded by other nucleotide sequences in the sample. The chain employs TRBV7-3 and TRBJ2-1; D may be TRBD2 (7 bases). With 5 bases removed from V and 2 bases from J, the gap between germline ends came to 13 bases. CDR3 length: 15 amino acids. CDR1 is SGHTA and CDR2 is FQGTGA in the germline V gene. The CDR3 coding sequence is TGTGCCAGCAGCCCCTCGGGGGGCACCTACAATGAGCAGTTCTTC. Protein sequence: CASSPSGGTYNEQFF.

This chain joins TRBV5-6 and TRBJ1-4, with a weak D call TRBD1 (6 bases). Trimming took 2 bases from V and 5 from J, leaving 10 bases between them. This CDR3 has 14 residues. CDR1 is SGHDT, CDR2 YYEEEE, per germline. For the CDR3, the DNA is TGTGCCAGCAGCTTCGGACAGCGGAATGAAAAACTGTTTTTT. Residues: CASSFGQRNEKLFF.

Ten or more counts support this clone. This chain connects TRBV7-2 to TRBJ2-7, with 7 bases aligning to TRBD2. The germline gives CDR1 SGHTA, CDR2 FQGNSA. The length of the CDR3 is 14 residues. V was pared by 1 base and J by 6 bases, with 6 bases of the junction left unmatched. The CDR3, as DNA: TGTGCCAGCAGCTTAGAGGTACTAGCGACCGAGCAGTACTTC. It codes for CASSLEVLATEQYF.

The chain carries TRBV7-2 and TRBJ1-5; D uncertain. The CDR3 is 13 amino acids. Germline CDR1 reads SGHTA; CDR2 reads FQGNSA. V lost 6 bases and J 0 bases, leaving 6 bases between the germline ends. Written as DNA, the CDR3 is TGTGCCAGCAGAGCTGATAGCAATCAGCCCCAGCATTTT. Translating it yields CASRADSNQPQHF. The full variable domain, its missing parts supplied by reference TRBV7-2 and TRBJ1-5, is GAGVSQSPSNKVTEKGKDVELRCDPISGHTALYWYRQSLGQGLEFLIYFQGNSAPDKSGLPSDRFSAERTGGSVSTLTIQRTQQEDSAVYLCASRADSNQPQHFGDGTRLSIL.

This clone was detected only once. The gene calls are TRBV25-1 and TRBJ2-3; TRBD2 is a possible D gene (5 bases). V dropped 2 bases and J dropped 6 bases, with 15 bases sitting between them. The CDR3 totals 15 residues. Germline CDR1 is MGHDK and CDR2 is SYGVNS. CDR3 DNA: TGTGCCAGCAGTGAACCAGGCCCGGGGTGGGATACGCAGTATTTT. This encodes CASSEPGPGWDTQYF. Full variable domain (remainder filled in from reference TRBV25-1 and TRBJ2-3): EADIYQTPRYLVIGTGKKITLECSQTMGHDKMYWYQQDPGMELHLIHYSYGVNSTEKGDLSSESTVSRIRTEHFPLTLESARPSHTSQYLCASSEPGPGWDTQYFGPGTRLTVL.

This clone came up a few times. This rearrangement joins TRBV14 to TRBJ2-1, with 7 bases identical to TRBD2. Losses at the gene ends were 3 bases for V and 15 bases for J; bases not matched to a gene: 11. The CDR3 contains 13 residues. Looked up from germline, CDR1 is SGHDN and CDR2 is FVKESK. The DNA of the CDR3 is TGTGCCAGCAGCCACGGAAGGGGACTAATTGGGTTCTTC. Translated: CASSHGRGLIGFF.

This clone occurred once. The V call is TRBV23-1, the J call TRBJ1-4, with D tentatively TRBD1 (5 bases). TRBV23-1 is designated an ORF whose function remains uncertain. Between the trimmed V and J ends, which lost 9 bases and 7 bases, there was a span of 12 bases. This CDR3 contains 12 residues. CDR3 in amino acids: CARGLRFEKLFF. The CDR3 DNA follows: TGCGCCAGGGGGCTTCGTTTTGAAAAACTGTTTTTT.

The chain carries TRBV29-1 and TRBJ1-1, with D uncertain. The CDR3 is made up of 15 amino acids. Deletions cut 4 bases from V and 7 bases from J, with 22 bases between. Germline V lookup: CDR1 SQVTM, CDR2 ANQGSEA. The CDR3 DNA sequence: TGCAGCGTTGCCCTCCGGGCAGCTAAAAAGGGTGAAGCTTTCTTT. Residues: CSVALRAAKKGEAFF.

At least ten counts were recorded for this clone. The chain is built from TRBV5-4 and TRBJ2-5, with 13 bases aligning to TRBD2. Germline lookup yields CDR1 SGHNT and CDR2 YYREEE (reference sequence). J lost 2 bases, V lost 3 bases, and 4 bases had no gene match. CDR3 size: 16 residues. The CDR3 reads CASSWGLAGSQETQYF. The CDR3 DNA is TGTGCCAGCAGCTGGGGACTAGCGGGGAGTCAAGAGACCCAGTACTTC. The whole variable domain, remainder taken from reference TRBV5-4 and TRBJ2-5, is ETGVTQSPTHLIKTRGQQVTLRCSSQSGHNTVSWYQQALGQGPQFIFQYYREEENGRGNFPPRFSGLQFPNYSSELNVNALELDDSALYLCASSWGLAGSQETQYFGPGTRLLVL.

This clone has just a few counts. CDR3: CASSSGVLESPLHF. The CDR3 DNA sequence: TGTGCCAGCAGCTCAGGGGTGTTGGAATCACCCCTCCACTTT. V is TRBV7-8 and J is TRBJ1-6; D might be TRBD1 (6 bases). The CDR3 contains 14 residues. Per germline, CDR1 SGHVS and CDR2 FQNEAQ. V lost 4 bases and J lost 10, with 14 bases in between. Variable domain in full (rest from reference TRBV7-8 and TRBJ1-6): GAGVSQSPRYKVAKRGQDVALRCDPISGHVSLFWYQQALGQGPEFLTYFQNEAQLDKSGLPSDRFFAERPEGSVSTLKIQRTQQEDSAVYLCASSSGVLESPLHFGNGTRLTVT.

The chain links TRBV10-3 to TRBJ2-2, with D perhaps TRBD2 (6 bases). The CDR3 is made up of 16 amino acids. The germline CDR1 and CDR2 sequences are ENHRY and SYGVKD. The ends were cut back, 0 bases at V and 9 bases at J, with 17 bases in the middle. The CDR3 loop is CAISESAGSRYRELFF. CDR3 coding DNA: TGTGCCATCAGTGAGTCGGCGGGATCGAGATACAGGGAGCTGTTTTTT.

This chain uses TRBV29-1 with TRBJ2-1, with D possibly being TRBD1 (5 bases). From germline, CDR1 is SQVTM and CDR2 ANQGSEA. This CDR3 region has 13 residues. The ends were cut back, 4 bases at V and 9 bases at J, with 16 bases in the middle. CDR3 DNA sequence: TGCAGCGTTGGGCTTGGCAGGGCTAGTGAGCAGTTCTTC. This codes for CSVGLGRASEQFF.

This clone was detected only a few times. The chain joins TRBV29-1 to TRBJ1-1; 9 bases align to TRBD1. The J segment lost 5 bases and the V segment lost 7 bases, leaving 8 bases of the junction unmatched. The V gene's germline CDR1 is SQVTM and CDR2 ANQGSEA. There are 13 residues in the CDR3. The CDR3 coding sequence is TGCAGCGGATCCGGGACAGGGCCTACTGAAGCTTTCTTT. Protein product: CSGSGTGPTEAFF.

In this sample, this clone turned up a few times. The chain couples TRBV18 to TRBJ1-1; the D is unclear. Trimming took off 3 bases at V and 0 bases at J, with 11 bases between the two ends. The CDR3 totals 15 residues. Germline-derived CDR1 and CDR2 are KGHSH and LQKENI. For the CDR3, the DNA is TGTGCCAGCTCACCCAAGGTGGGAATGAACACTGAAGCTTTCTTT. Protein product: CASSPKVGMNTEAFF.